This record covers a single TCR beta chain. These data originate in a study of T cells in localized non-small cell lung cancer. This table comes from immunoSEQ multiplex PCR, and its TCRdb copy is limited to in-frame clones, with some not included. Of 20,000 to 30,000 clones in the sample, about 86% were seen once. This CDR3 has 17 amino acids. CDR1 MNHEY and CDR2 SMNVEV come from the germline V gene (reference sequence). Trimming took 3 bases from V and 2 from J, leaving 14 bases between them. This chain uses TRBV27 with TRBJ1-6; no reliable D call. Sample: peripheral blood, taken before any cancer treatment. This clonotype was obtained from a male donor aged 60 or over with stage II squamous cell lung carcinoma. CDR3: CASSFSVGKAYNSPLHF. The CDR3 nucleotides read TGTGCCAGCAGTTTCTCGGTGGGCAAGGCCTATAATTCACCCCTCCACTTT.